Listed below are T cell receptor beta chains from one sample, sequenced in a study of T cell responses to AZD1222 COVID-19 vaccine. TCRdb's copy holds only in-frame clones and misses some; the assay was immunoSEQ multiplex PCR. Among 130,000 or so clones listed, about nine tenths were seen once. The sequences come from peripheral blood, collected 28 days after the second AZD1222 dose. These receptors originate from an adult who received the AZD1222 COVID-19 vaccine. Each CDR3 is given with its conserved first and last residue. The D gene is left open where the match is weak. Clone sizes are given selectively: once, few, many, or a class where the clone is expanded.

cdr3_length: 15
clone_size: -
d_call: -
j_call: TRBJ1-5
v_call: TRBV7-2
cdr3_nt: TGTGCCAGCAGCTTAAGCAGGGAAAGCAATCAGCCCCAGCATTTT
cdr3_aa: CASSLSRESNQPQHF

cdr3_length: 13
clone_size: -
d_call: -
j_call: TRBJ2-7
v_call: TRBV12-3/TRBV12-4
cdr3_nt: TGTGCCAGCAGTTTAGCGCGCATCCACGAGCAGTACTTC
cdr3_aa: CASSLARIHEQYF

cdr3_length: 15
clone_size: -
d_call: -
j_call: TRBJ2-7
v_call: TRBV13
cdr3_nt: TGTGCCAGCAGCTTGGGTGGCGGGCGCATCTACGAGCAGTACTTC
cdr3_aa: CASSLGGGRIYEQYF

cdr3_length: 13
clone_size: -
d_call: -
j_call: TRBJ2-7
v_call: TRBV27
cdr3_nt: TGTGCCAGCAGTTTACCCGGACACTACGAGCAGTACTTC
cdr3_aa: CASSLPGHYEQYF

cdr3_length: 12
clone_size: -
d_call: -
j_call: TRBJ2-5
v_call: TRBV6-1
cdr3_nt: TGTGCCAGTGCCGAAGGGAGGGAGACCCAGTACTTC
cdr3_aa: CASAEGRETQYF

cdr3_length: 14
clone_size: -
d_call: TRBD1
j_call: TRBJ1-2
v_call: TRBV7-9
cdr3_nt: TGTGCCAGCAGCCCCGGACAGGGCGGCTATGGCTACACCTTC
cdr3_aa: CASSPGQGGYGYTF

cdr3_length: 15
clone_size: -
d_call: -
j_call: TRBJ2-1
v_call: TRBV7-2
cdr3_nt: TGTGCCAGCAGCCCCGACTATAGCTCCTACAATGAGCAGTTCTTC
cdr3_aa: CASSPDYSSYNEQFF

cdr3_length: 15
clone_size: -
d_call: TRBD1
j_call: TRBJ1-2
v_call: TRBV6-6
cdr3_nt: TGTGCCAGCAGTCAGGGGGGGACGCTTAACTATGGCTACACCTTC
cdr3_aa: CASSQGGTLNYGYTF

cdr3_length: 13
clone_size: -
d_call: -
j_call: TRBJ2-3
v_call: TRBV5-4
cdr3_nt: TGTGCCAGCAGCTTGACGCTGGCGAATACGCAGTATTTT
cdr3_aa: CASSLTLANTQYF

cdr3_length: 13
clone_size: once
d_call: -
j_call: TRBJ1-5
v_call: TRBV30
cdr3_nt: TGTGCCTGGAGTGCGACGAAAAATCAGCCCCAGCATTTT
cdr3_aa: CAWSATKNQPQHF

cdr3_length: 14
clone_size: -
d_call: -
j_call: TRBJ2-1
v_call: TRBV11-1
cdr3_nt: TGTGCCAGCAGCTTAGATCCCTCCTACAATGAGCAGTTCTTC
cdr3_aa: CASSLDPSYNEQFF

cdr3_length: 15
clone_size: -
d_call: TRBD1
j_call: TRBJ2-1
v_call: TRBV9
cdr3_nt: TGTGCCAGCAGCGTGGCCGGGACAGGGAACAATGAGCAGTTCTTC
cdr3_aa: CASSVAGTGNNEQFF

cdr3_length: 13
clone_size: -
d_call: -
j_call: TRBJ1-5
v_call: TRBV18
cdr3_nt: TGTGCCAGCTCACCACAGGGTGATCAGCCCCAGCATTTT
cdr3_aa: CASSPQGDQPQHF

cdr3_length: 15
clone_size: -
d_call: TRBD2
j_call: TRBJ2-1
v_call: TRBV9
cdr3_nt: TGTGCCAGCAGCGTAGGAGCTAGCGGAAACAATGAGCAGTTCTTC
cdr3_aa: CASSVGASGNNEQFF

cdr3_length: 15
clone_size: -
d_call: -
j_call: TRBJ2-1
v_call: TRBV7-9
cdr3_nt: TGTGCCAGCAGTCCCCAGGGACAGAGGGCCGGGGGGCAGTTCTTC
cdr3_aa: CASSPQGQRAGGQFF

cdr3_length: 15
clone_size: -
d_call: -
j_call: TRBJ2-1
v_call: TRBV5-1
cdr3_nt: TGCGCCAGCAGCTTGATAGCGACAGGATACAATGAGCAGTTCTTC
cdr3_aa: CASSLIATGYNEQFF

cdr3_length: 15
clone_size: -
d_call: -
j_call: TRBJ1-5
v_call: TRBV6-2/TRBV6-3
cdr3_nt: TGTGCCAGCAGCCCCAGAGGGGGGGTGGATCAGCCCCAGCATTTT
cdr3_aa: CASSPRGGVDQPQHF